The rows below give T cell receptor beta chains drawn from one sample of a study of beta chain features in type 1 diabetes. Clones were read by immunoSEQ multiplex PCR, and TCRdb kept only the in-frame ones, dropping some. Among approximately 260,000 clones listed, roughly 24% were seen once. The sequencing sample was made of naive CD4+ T cells from blood. All receptors derive from a woman aged 25 to 39 with type 1 diabetes. CDR3s leave out the opening cysteine and the closing phenylalanine or tryptophan.

TRBV11-2,ASSLGQVRTYEQY
TRBV29-1,SVEGQTNTEAF
TRBV15,ATSRDLGHSYEQY
TRBV5-8,ASSLEVLAEETQY
TRBV18,ASSLRENQPQH
TRBV5-6,ASSLDRNQPQH
TRBV30,AWSTETEAF
TRBV2,ASRIDRYSNQPQH
TRBV28,ASTTGQGNYGYT
TRBV30,AWSIGGSQPQH
TRBV7-2,ASSSGLPGETQY
TRBV29-1,SVRRPGDYGYT
TRBV11-3,ASSLGRAADTQY
TRBV6-6,ASTDGDGTYEQY
TRBV11-3,ASSSGQFLYGYT
TRBV7-3,ASSPSRVSYNEQF
TRBV29-1,SVTGPGAQPQH
TRBV5-1,ASSLRREPDTQY
TRBV15,ATSRDNPSVYNEQF
TRBV28,ASSLWVTEQF
TRBV30,AWREQVQETQY
TRBV5-1,ASSSTRAFTDTQY
TRBV7-9,ASSLLGEHNEQF
TRBV6-5,ASSWNRATYEQY
TRBV4-1,ASSNSRVGYEQY
TRBV30,AWSYSGSGDRKQF
TRBV11-2,ASSLDRGSTDTQY
TRBV20-1,SARLQETQY
TRBV4-1,ASSQGDGRGTGELF
TRBV7-9,ASSFGPFPDTQY
TRBV4-1,ASRIGLSYNEQF
TRBV25-1,ASSGGLAGYNEQF
TRBV9,ASSGGRPGQSSPYGYT
TRBV4-2,ASSQEFAGGTQY
TRBV30,AWSVSSIRYEQY
TRBV11-2,ASSLELAGGNNEQF
TRBV9,ASSWDSVSYEQY
TRBV29-1,SVEDQRIGRARYGYT
TRBV30,AWSSGGNYGYT
TRBV18,ASSPDRGVYT
TRBV18,ASSPPAASYEQY
TRBV5-6,ASSLESGWNYNEQF
TRBV7-2,ASSASGVEQPQH
TRBV7-2,ASSLGGQGISGELF
TRBV7-2,ASSLVQGHGYT
TRBV5-6,ASSFAGGVDSGANVLT
TRBV6-6,ASNRGRDTEAF
TRBV6-5,ASSYSGSYNEQF
TRBV28,ASRGGQGGNQPQH
TRBV9,ASSDASGSFQETQY
TRBV11-3,ASSPGTGSTGANVLT
TRBV4-1,ATRPTSGRYTQY
TRBV5-1,ASSLDRPQETQY
TRBV15,ATSTRTGAGEQY
TRBV29-1,SAITGTGDTGELF
TRBV6-1,ASSESRLLHEQF
TRBV7-6,ASSLRGRQANQPQH